This TCR beta chain was identified during a study of cytomegalovirus exposure and HLA in healthy donors. Study details: Both the approximately 130 validation repertoires and the roughly 700 first-cohort repertoires used the same platform, as reported by a later analysis.

TCRdb's table, derived via immunoSEQ multiplex PCR, lists solely in-frame clones and lacks some. The data show about 120,000 clones, under 90% seen once. Whole-study results and caveats: The study flagged about 150 TCR beta chains as cytomegalovirus-associated.

V was trimmed by 4 bases and J by 1 base, leaving 9 bases between them. The length of the CDR3 is 14 residues. Germline CDR1 is SGHVS and CDR2 is FNYEAQ. A word on this clone: Its target is unknown.

The receptor was derived from a woman under 30 in good health and CMV-seronegative. Sequencing was done on a sample of PBMCs. The chain carries TRBV7-6 and TRBJ2-3; D gene ambiguous. The CDR3 is CASSSEPRTDTQYF. In DNA form, the CDR3 reads TGTGCCAGCAGCTCCGAGCCTCGCACAGATACGCAGTATTTT.